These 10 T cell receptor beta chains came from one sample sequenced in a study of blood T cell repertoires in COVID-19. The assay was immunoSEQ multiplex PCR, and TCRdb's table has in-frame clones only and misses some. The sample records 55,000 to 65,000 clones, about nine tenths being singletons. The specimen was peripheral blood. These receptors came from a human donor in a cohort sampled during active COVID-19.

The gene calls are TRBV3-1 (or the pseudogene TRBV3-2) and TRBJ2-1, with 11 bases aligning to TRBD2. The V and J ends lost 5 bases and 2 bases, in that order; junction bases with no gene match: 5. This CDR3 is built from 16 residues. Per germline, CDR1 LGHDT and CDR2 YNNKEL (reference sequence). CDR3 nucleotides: TGTGCCAGCAGCTCCTCGACTAGCGGGGCCTACAATGAGCAGTTCTTC. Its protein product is CASSSSTSGAYNEQFF.

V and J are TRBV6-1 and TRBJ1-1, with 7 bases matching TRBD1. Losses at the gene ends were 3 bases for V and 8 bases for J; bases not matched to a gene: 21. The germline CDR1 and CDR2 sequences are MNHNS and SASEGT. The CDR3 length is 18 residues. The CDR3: CASSEGSIRWQGVWEAFF. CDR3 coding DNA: TGTGCCAGCAGTGAGGGGAGCATCCGTTGGCAGGGGGTGTGGGAAGCTTTCTTT.

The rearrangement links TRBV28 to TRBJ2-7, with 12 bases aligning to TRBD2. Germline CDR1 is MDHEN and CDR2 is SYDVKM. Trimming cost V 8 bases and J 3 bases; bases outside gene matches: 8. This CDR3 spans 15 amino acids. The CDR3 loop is CASLSLTSGSYEQYF. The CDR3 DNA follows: TGTGCCAGCCTATCGCTGACTAGCGGGAGCTACGAGCAGTACTTC.

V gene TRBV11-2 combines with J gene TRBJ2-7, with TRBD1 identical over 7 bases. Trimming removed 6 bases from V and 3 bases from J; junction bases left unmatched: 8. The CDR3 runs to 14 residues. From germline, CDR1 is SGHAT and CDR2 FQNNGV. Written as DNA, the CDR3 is TGTGCCAGCAGGCAATCACAGGGGTACTACGAGCAGTACTTC. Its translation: CASRQSQGYYEQYF.

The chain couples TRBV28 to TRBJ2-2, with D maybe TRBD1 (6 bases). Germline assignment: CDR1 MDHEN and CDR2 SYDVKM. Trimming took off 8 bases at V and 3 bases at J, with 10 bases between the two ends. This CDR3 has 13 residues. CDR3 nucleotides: TGTGCCAGCGGGCCAGGGGACACCGGGGAGCTGTTTTTT. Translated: CASGPGDTGELFF.

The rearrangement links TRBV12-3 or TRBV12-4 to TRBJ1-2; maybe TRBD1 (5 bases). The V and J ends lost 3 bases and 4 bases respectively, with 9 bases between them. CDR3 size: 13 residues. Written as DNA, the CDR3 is TGTGCCAGCAGTTTCGGGGGGGGCTATGGCTACACCTTC. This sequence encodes CASSFGGGYGYTF.

Written as DNA, the CDR3 is TGTGCCAGCAGCTATCTAACTAGCGGGAGTCGTGAGCAGTACTTC. As protein: CASSYLTSGSREQYF. The V call is TRBV7-6, the J call TRBJ2-7; 11 nucleotides line up with TRBD2. The CDR3 consists of 15 residues. Trimming cost V 4 bases and J 7 bases; bases outside gene matches: 9. CDR1 and CDR2 from the germline V gene are SGHVS and FNYEAQ.

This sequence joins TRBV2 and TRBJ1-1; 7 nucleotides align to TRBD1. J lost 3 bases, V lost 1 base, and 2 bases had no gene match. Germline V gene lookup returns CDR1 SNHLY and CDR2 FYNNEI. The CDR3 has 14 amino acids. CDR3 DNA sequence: TGTGCCAGCAGTGAAGGACAGGGATACACTGAAGCTTTCTTT. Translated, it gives CASSEGQGYTEAFF.

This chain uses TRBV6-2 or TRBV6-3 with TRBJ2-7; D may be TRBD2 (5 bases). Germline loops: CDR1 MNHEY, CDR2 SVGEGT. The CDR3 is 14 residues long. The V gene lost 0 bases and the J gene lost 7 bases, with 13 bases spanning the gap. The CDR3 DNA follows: TGTGCCAGCAGTTACTCGAGCCGGGAAGGAGAGCAGTACTTC. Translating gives CASSYSSREGEQYF.

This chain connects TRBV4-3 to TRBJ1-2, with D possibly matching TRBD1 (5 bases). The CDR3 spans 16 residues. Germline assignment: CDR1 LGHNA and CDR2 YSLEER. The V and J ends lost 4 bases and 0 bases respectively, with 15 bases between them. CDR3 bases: TGCGCCAGCAGCCGGATCCTCACAGGAACTAACTATGGCTACACCTTC. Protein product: CASSRILTGTNYGYTF.